A selection of T cell receptor beta chains follows, all from one sample in a study of cytomegalovirus exposure and HLA in healthy donors. Using immunoSEQ multiplex PCR, the repertoire was profiled, and TCRdb retains in-frame clones only, with some absent. Of around 140,000 clones listed, 75% to 80% are singletons. The sample comprised PBMCs. These receptors all stem from a woman between 18 and 30 years old in good health and CMV-seropositive. Each CDR3 is given with its conserved first and last residue. D genes are given only for firm matches. Not all rows give a size; the values are once, few, many and, for expanded clones, a class.

j_call	v_call	clone_size	d_call	cdr3_nt	cdr3_aa
TRBJ1-1	TRBV29-1	few	NA	TGCAGCGTGAGAGCGTTAACCGGTGGTACTGAAGCTTTCTTT	CSVRALTGGTEAFF
TRBJ2-7	TRBV7-2	NA	TRBD1	TGTGCCAGCAGCCCAGGGGGTATTTCCTACGAGCAGTACTTC	CASSPGGISYEQYF
TRBJ1-2	TRBV29-1	NA	NA	TGCAGCGTTGTCAGCGACTATGGCTACACCTTC	CSVVSDYGYTF
TRBJ1-1	TRBV7-9	once	TRBD1	TGTGCCAGCAGCTCACAGGGGAGCACTGAAGCTTTCTTT	CASSSQGSTEAFF
TRBJ2-7	TRBV5-1	once	TRBD1	TGCGCCAGCAGCCTCTACAGACAGGGAAGACCCTACGAGCAGTACTTC	CASSLYRQGRPYEQYF
TRBJ2-6	TRBV19	NA	TRBD1	TGTGCCAGCGCAAATCGGAACAGGGGCTCTGGGGCCAACGTCCTGACTTTC	CASANRNRGSGANVLTF
TRBJ2-1	TRBV6-6	NA	NA	TGTGCCAGCAGTCTTGACTTTGCCAATGAGCAGTTCTTC	CASSLDFANEQFF
TRBJ1-5	TRBV6-1	once	NA	TGTGCCATCGCCGGGGAGGCCCAGGAGCCCCAGCATTTT	CAIAGEAQEPQHF
TRBJ2-3	TRBV11-2	NA	TRBD2	TGTGCCAGCAGCCGCGGCCTAGCGGGGGGGTCCACAGATACGCAGTATTTT	CASSRGLAGGSTDTQYF
TRBJ2-2	TRBV4-2	NA	TRBD2	TGTGCCAGCAGCCAAGCAGCGGGGGGAGCGGGGGAGCTGTTTTTT	CASSQAAGGAGELFF
TRBJ1-1	TRBV7-2	NA	NA	TGTGCCAGCAGCTTCCCTAGCGCTGAAGCTTTCTTT	CASSFPSAEAFF
TRBJ2-7	TRBV6-5	NA	NA	TGTGCCAGCAAGCAAAGGGGAGGAGGGTACGAGCAGTACTTC	CASKQRGGGYEQYF
TRBJ2-3	TRBV6-5	NA	TRBD1	TGTGCCAGCAGTAGAATCACAGGGGGCACAGATACGCAGTATTTT	CASSRITGGTDTQYF
TRBJ2-1	TRBV11-2	NA	NA	TGTGCCAGCAGCTTAGTGGCGGGGGCGAATGAGCAGTTCTTC	CASSLVAGANEQFF
TRBJ2-3	TRBV9	NA	NA	TGTGCCAGCAGCGTCGGAGGTGGAGGGTTCACAGATACGCAGTATTTT	CASSVGGGGFTDTQYF
TRBJ1-1	TRBV19	NA	NA	TGTGCCAGTAGTCCCCCCAATCGGGCTGAAGCTTTCTTT	CASSPPNRAEAFF
TRBJ1-5	TRBV27	NA	TRBD1	TGTGCCAGCAGTTCATCGGACAGGGGGTACAATCAGCCCCAGCATTTT	CASSSSDRGYNQPQHF